This T cell receptor (beta chain) was identified in a study of shared T cell receptors in the human thymus. This clone appeared a single time. Germline values: CDR1 SGHRS, CDR2 YFSETQ. The CDR3 runs 18 residues. The germline V and J ends were trimmed by 0 bases and 2 bases, with 19 bases remaining between them. Generated by immunoSEQ multiplex PCR, the TCRdb table keeps only in-frame clones and is missing some. The sample comprises approximately 730,000 clones, 70% to 90% of which are singletons, and more than 0.01% rests with the top ten. These data were likewise used in another study, on human thymus T cells. This second study says: Samples came from healthy Finnish infants during open corrective cardiac surgery. Surgeons resected thymus tissue during corrective heart surgery. Among unrelated individuals, related research reported thymic repertoires that overlapped highly.

The clonotype was recovered from a girl in the first two years of life with a congenital heart defect. The sequencing input was thymocytes. V gene TRBV5-1 combines with J gene TRBJ2-3, with D possibly being TRBD2 (7 bases). The chain's CDR3 is CASSLEYGGRRFTDTQYF. Written as DNA, the CDR3 is TGCGCCAGCAGCTTGGAATACGGGGGGCGGCGATTCACAGATACGCAGTATTTT.